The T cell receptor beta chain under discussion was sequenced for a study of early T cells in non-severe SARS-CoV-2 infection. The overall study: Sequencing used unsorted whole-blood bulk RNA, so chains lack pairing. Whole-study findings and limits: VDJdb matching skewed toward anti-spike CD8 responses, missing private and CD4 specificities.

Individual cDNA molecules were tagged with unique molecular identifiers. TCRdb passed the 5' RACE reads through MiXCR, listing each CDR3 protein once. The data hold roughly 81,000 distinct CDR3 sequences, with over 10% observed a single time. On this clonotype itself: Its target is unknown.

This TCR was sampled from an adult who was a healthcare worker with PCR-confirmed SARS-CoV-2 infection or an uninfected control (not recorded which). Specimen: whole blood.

Written as DNA, the CDR3 is TGCGCCAGCAGCTTGGCTCAGGGGGATGAAGCTTTCTTT. Amino acid sequence: CASSLAQGDEAFF. The chain is built from TRBV5-1 and TRBJ1-1, with 7 nucleotides matching TRBD1. The germline V gene encodes CDR1 SGHRS and CDR2 YFSETQ. The V and J ends lost 0 bases and 7 bases, in that order; junction bases with no gene match: 3. This CDR3 is 13 amino acids long.